The next 2 T cell receptor beta chains were all read from a single sample in a study of blood T cell repertoires in COVID-19. Sequencing used immunoSEQ multiplex PCR; TCRdb keeps in-frame clones, though not all of them. The table has 350,000 to 450,000 clones, 85% seen once; the top ten hold approximately 3.6%. What was sequenced was peripheral blood. All receptors derive from a woman aged 18-29 years with acute or convalescent COVID-19.

J is TRBJ1-2 and V is TRBV7-9; D might be TRBD1 (5 bases). The length of the CDR3 is 14 residues. Trimming shortened V by 5 bases and J by 6 bases, and 16 bases separated the two germline ends. CDR1 and CDR2 (germline): SEHNR, FQNEAQ (reference sequence). In nucleotides, the CDR3 is TGTGCCAGCAGCCAGAACCAGGGTCGGGATGGCTACACCTTC. Translated, it gives CASSQNQGRDGYTF.

The chain joins TRBV7-9 to TRBJ1-2; no clear D gene. Germline CDR1 is SEHNR and CDR2 is FQNEAQ (reference sequence). This CDR3 has 13 residues. V shed 5 bases and J shed 4 bases, with 11 bases lying between them. The CDR3 region is CASSPDFGYGYTF. CDR3 bases: TGTGCCAGCAGCCCAGACTTCGGCTATGGCTACACCTTC.